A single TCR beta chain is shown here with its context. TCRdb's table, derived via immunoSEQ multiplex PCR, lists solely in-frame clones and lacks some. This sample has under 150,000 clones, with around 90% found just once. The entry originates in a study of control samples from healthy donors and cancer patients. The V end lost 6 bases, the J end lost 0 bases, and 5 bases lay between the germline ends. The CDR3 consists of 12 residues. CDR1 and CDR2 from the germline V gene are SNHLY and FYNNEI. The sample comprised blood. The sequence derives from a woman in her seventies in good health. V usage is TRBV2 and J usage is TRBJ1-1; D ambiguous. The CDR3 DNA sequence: TGTGCCAGCAGGAGAATGAACACTGAAGCTTTCTTT. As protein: CASRRMNTEAFF.